This T cell receptor beta chain was recorded in a study of cytomegalovirus exposure and HLA in healthy donors. Study details: Falling in the Caucasian-associated ancestry cluster were roughly 80% of around 370 genotyped donors.

In the PCR, 60 Vbeta and 13 Jbeta primers were used. Authors' processing steps: In a later analysis, of 80 million to 90 million unique beta chains, roughly 9.9 million appeared in at least two donors. Repertoires were generated with immunoSEQ multiplex PCR, while TCRdb's copy carries only in-frame clones and drops some. From that table come the V and J calls and clone size; the DNA was used to work out D and trimming. In all, the sample yields 130,000 or so clones. The germline V gene has CDR1 SEHNR and CDR2 FQNEAQ (reference sequence). J was trimmed by 6 bases and V by 5 bases; bases with no gene match: 12. The CDR3 length is 15 residues.

This chain uses TRBV7-9 with TRBJ2-7; 8 bases fit TRBD1. The specimen was PBMCs. This receptor was taken from a woman aged 40 to 50 in good health and CMV-seropositive. The CDR3 loop is CASSKGQGRAGEQYF. In DNA form, the CDR3 reads TGTGCCAGCAGCAAAGGACAGGGAAGGGCCGGCGAGCAGTACTTC. The variable domain in full, completed from reference TRBV7-9 and TRBJ2-7, reads DTGVSQNPRHKITKRGQNVTFRCDPISEHNRLYWYRQTLGQGPEFLTYFQNEAQLEKSRLLSDRFSAERPKGSFSTLEIQRTEQGDSAMYLCASSKGQGRAGEQYFGPGTRLTVT.